The rows below give T cell receptor beta chains drawn from one sample of a study of blood T cell repertoires in COVID-19. This table comes from immunoSEQ multiplex PCR, and its TCRdb copy is limited to in-frame clones, with some not included. Of 150,000 or so clones listed, roughly 85% are singletons. What was sequenced was peripheral blood. The receptors were sampled from a woman in her forties or fifties with COVID-19, enrolled during active disease. Each CDR3 is given with its conserved first and last residue. Fields, in order: clone size, D gene, V gene, J gene, CDR3 DNA, CDR3 protein. A D gene is named only where the DNA matches it firmly. For some rows the clone size is stated as once, few or many, or as a class when expanded; others skip it.

abundance: once
d_gene: TRBD2
v_gene: TRBV11-2
j_gene: TRBJ2-3
CDR3nt: TGTGCCAGCAGCTTAAGGGAGACTAGCGGGCCAGATACGCAGTATTTT
CDR3aa: CASSLRETSGPDTQYF

abundance: NA
d_gene: NA
v_gene: TRBV6-5
j_gene: TRBJ1-6
CDR3nt: TGTGCCAGCAGTTACGGGGGGAGCTCCTATAATTCACCCCTCCACTTT
CDR3aa: CASSYGGSSYNSPLHF

abundance: NA
d_gene: NA
v_gene: TRBV6-5
j_gene: TRBJ2-7
CDR3nt: TGTGCCAGCAGCCACACAGGTTACTCCTACGAGCAGTACTTC
CDR3aa: CASSHTGYSYEQYF

abundance: NA
d_gene: NA
v_gene: TRBV2
j_gene: TRBJ2-4
CDR3nt: TGTGCCAGCAGTGAAAGGGTGGTAGGGGCAAACATTCAGTACTTC
CDR3aa: CASSERVVGANIQYF

abundance: NA
d_gene: TRBD1
v_gene: TRBV12-5
j_gene: TRBJ1-2
CDR3nt: TGTGCTAGTGGTTTGATCTCGGGACAGGGAAACTATGGCTACACCTTC
CDR3aa: CASGLISGQGNYGYTF

abundance: NA
d_gene: NA
v_gene: TRBV12-3/TRBV12-4
j_gene: TRBJ2-3
CDR3nt: TGTGCCAGCAGTGAATCGGTAATTATGCAGTATTTT
CDR3aa: CASSESVIMQYF

abundance: once
d_gene: NA
v_gene: TRBV5-4
j_gene: TRBJ2-3
CDR3nt: TGTGCCAGCAGCTCAGACTACGACACAGATACGCAGTATTTT
CDR3aa: CASSSDYDTDTQYF

abundance: NA
d_gene: NA
v_gene: TRBV6-6
j_gene: TRBJ2-7
CDR3nt: TGTGCCAGCAGTCCGGACAGACAGTCCCGCAGCGAGCAGTACTTC
CDR3aa: CASSPDRQSRSEQYF

abundance: NA
d_gene: TRBD1
v_gene: TRBV30
j_gene: TRBJ2-3
CDR3nt: TGTGCCTGGGGTAAAGAGGGGGCAGGGACCACAGATACGCAGTATTTT
CDR3aa: CAWGKEGAGTTDTQYF

abundance: NA
d_gene: TRBD1
v_gene: TRBV27
j_gene: TRBJ2-1
CDR3nt: TGTGCCAGCAGCATACCGGGACAGGGAGGGGAGCAGTTCTTC
CDR3aa: CASSIPGQGGEQFF

abundance: NA
d_gene: NA
v_gene: TRBV11-1
j_gene: TRBJ2-7
CDR3nt: TGTGCCAGCAGCTTGGCTCGTGACAGCTACTACGAGCAGTACTTC
CDR3aa: CASSLARDSYYEQYF

abundance: NA
d_gene: NA
v_gene: TRBV28
j_gene: TRBJ1-2
CDR3nt: TGTGCCAGCAGTAGTGGCAGGGGCTATGGCTACACCTTC
CDR3aa: CASSSGRGYGYTF

abundance: NA
d_gene: TRBD1
v_gene: TRBV4-2
j_gene: TRBJ1-3
CDR3nt: TGTGCCAGCAGCCAGTCGGACAGGGAGGACACCATATATTTT
CDR3aa: CASSQSDREDTIYF

abundance: NA
d_gene: TRBD1
v_gene: TRBV19
j_gene: TRBJ1-1
CDR3nt: TGTGCCAGTACGGGTTGGGACAGGGAAGGCGGCACTGAAGCTTTCTTT
CDR3aa: CASTGWDREGGTEAFF

abundance: NA
d_gene: TRBD1
v_gene: TRBV6-1
j_gene: TRBJ2-4
CDR3nt: TGTGCCAGCAGTGACGGGACAGGGGGGGCGAGTACCATTCAGTACTTC
CDR3aa: CASSDGTGGASTIQYF

abundance: NA
d_gene: TRBD2
v_gene: TRBV9
j_gene: TRBJ2-5
CDR3nt: TGTGCCAGCAGCGTATCCCTAGCGGGTTACGAGACCCAGTACTTC
CDR3aa: CASSVSLAGYETQYF

abundance: NA
d_gene: NA
v_gene: TRBV9
j_gene: TRBJ2-5
CDR3nt: TGTGCCAGCAGCGTAGATCTGGGTTCGGAGATCCAGTACTTC
CDR3aa: CASSVDLGSEIQYF

abundance: NA
d_gene: NA
v_gene: TRBV6-5
j_gene: TRBJ2-5
CDR3nt: TGTGCCAGCAGTTACCCTGGACAAAGAGAGACCCAGTACTTC
CDR3aa: CASSYPGQRETQYF

abundance: NA
d_gene: TRBD1
v_gene: TRBV19
j_gene: TRBJ2-7
CDR3nt: TGTGCCAGTAGTGGACCGGGACAGGCCCACGAGCAGTACTTC
CDR3aa: CASSGPGQAHEQYF

abundance: NA
d_gene: TRBD1
v_gene: TRBV6-6
j_gene: TRBJ2-5
CDR3nt: TGTGCCAGCAGTTACTGGCAGGGGGTCGACCAAGAGACCCAGTACTTC
CDR3aa: CASSYWQGVDQETQYF

abundance: NA
d_gene: NA
v_gene: TRBV6-1
j_gene: TRBJ1-5
CDR3nt: TGTGCCAGCAGTGAAATATCAGGTCAGCCCCAGCATTTT
CDR3aa: CASSEISGQPQHF

abundance: NA
d_gene: NA
v_gene: TRBV5-3
j_gene: TRBJ2-1
CDR3nt: TGTGCCAGAAGCTTGGCCCAGGTTGAGCAGTTCTTC
CDR3aa: CARSLAQVEQFF

abundance: NA
d_gene: NA
v_gene: TRBV12-3/TRBV12-4
j_gene: TRBJ2-7
CDR3nt: TGTGCCAGCAGTGGGGGGGGCGAGAACGAGCAGTACTTC
CDR3aa: CASSGGGENEQYF

abundance: NA
d_gene: NA
v_gene: TRBV28
j_gene: TRBJ1-5
CDR3nt: TGTGCCAGCAGTTTATCTCAGGGAATCAAGCCCCAGCATTTT
CDR3aa: CASSLSQGIKPQHF

abundance: NA
d_gene: TRBD1
v_gene: TRBV5-6
j_gene: TRBJ1-2
CDR3nt: TGTGCCAGCAGCTCGGGAGATCCCAGGGGGGGCTACACCTTC
CDR3aa: CASSSGDPRGGYTF

abundance: NA
d_gene: NA
v_gene: TRBV6-4
j_gene: TRBJ2-3
CDR3nt: TGTGCCAGCAGTGCTGGAGGGAATACGCAGTATTTT
CDR3aa: CASSAGGNTQYF

abundance: once
d_gene: NA
v_gene: TRBV10-3
j_gene: TRBJ2-3
CDR3nt: TGTGCCATCAAGCCCGCTGGTAGCGGATCAAGCACAGATACGCAGTATTTT
CDR3aa: CAIKPAGSGSSTDTQYF

abundance: NA
d_gene: NA
v_gene: TRBV11-2
j_gene: TRBJ2-1
CDR3nt: TGTGCCAGCAGCTTAGACAGGGCGTCCTACAATGAGCAGTTCTTC
CDR3aa: CASSLDRASYNEQFF

abundance: NA
d_gene: NA
v_gene: TRBV4-2
j_gene: TRBJ1-4
CDR3nt: TGTGCCAGCAGCCAAGGAAACCCCGGACAGACTAATGAAAAACTGTTTTTT
CDR3aa: CASSQGNPGQTNEKLFF

abundance: NA
d_gene: TRBD1
v_gene: TRBV19
j_gene: TRBJ1-5
CDR3nt: TGTGCCAGTAGTACCGGACAGGAGGATCAGCCCCAGCATTTT
CDR3aa: CASSTGQEDQPQHF

abundance: NA
d_gene: NA
v_gene: TRBV3-1/TRBV3-2
j_gene: TRBJ2-3
CDR3nt: TGTGCCAGCAGCCACCCGGACTGGCCTTACACAGATACGCAGTATTTT
CDR3aa: CASSHPDWPYTDTQYF

abundance: NA
d_gene: NA
v_gene: TRBV7-3
j_gene: TRBJ2-1
CDR3nt: TGTGCCAGCAGTTCAGGGGACAATGAGCAGTTCTTC
CDR3aa: CASSSGDNEQFF

abundance: few
d_gene: NA
v_gene: TRBV6-5
j_gene: TRBJ1-5
CDR3nt: TGTGCCAGCAGTTACAATCAGGGTGGTCAGCCCCAGCATTTT
CDR3aa: CASSYNQGGQPQHF

abundance: few
d_gene: TRBD2
v_gene: TRBV2
j_gene: TRBJ2-3
CDR3nt: TGTGCCAGCAGAAGACTAGCGGAGATAAAAGATACGCAGTATTTT
CDR3aa: CASRRLAEIKDTQYF

abundance: NA
d_gene: TRBD2
v_gene: TRBV7-2
j_gene: TRBJ2-5
CDR3nt: TGTGCCAGCAGTCTGTCGAGCGGGGGCCAAGAGACCCAGTACTTC
CDR3aa: CASSLSSGGQETQYF

abundance: NA
d_gene: TRBD1
v_gene: TRBV10-3
j_gene: TRBJ1-2
CDR3nt: TGTGCCATCCTCGACAGGGGGCAAAACATATATGGCTACACCTTC
CDR3aa: CAILDRGQNIYGYTF

abundance: NA
d_gene: TRBD1
v_gene: TRBV5-6
j_gene: TRBJ2-4
CDR3nt: TGTGCCAGCAGCTCAGACAGGGGAAACATTCAGTACTTC
CDR3aa: CASSSDRGNIQYF

abundance: NA
d_gene: NA
v_gene: TRBV7-2
j_gene: TRBJ2-7
CDR3nt: TGTGCCAGCAGCTTTGATAGGGGAGAGCAGTACTTC
CDR3aa: CASSFDRGEQYF

abundance: NA
d_gene: NA
v_gene: TRBV10-3
j_gene: TRBJ2-2
CDR3nt: TGTGCCATACAGGGTCCCGGGGAGCTGTTTTTT
CDR3aa: CAIQGPGELFF

abundance: NA
d_gene: NA
v_gene: TRBV29-1
j_gene: TRBJ1-4
CDR3nt: TGCAGCGCCAGGGCTGGTGCAACTAATGAAAAACTGTTTTTT
CDR3aa: CSARAGATNEKLFF

abundance: NA
d_gene: TRBD1
v_gene: TRBV19
j_gene: TRBJ1-3
CDR3nt: TGTGCCAACCGAACACAGGGGTCTGGAAACACCATATATTTT
CDR3aa: CANRTQGSGNTIYF

abundance: NA
d_gene: NA
v_gene: TRBV19
j_gene: TRBJ1-6
CDR3nt: TGTGCCAGTAGCTGGGGGGACCCTTCTAGTGGTTCACCCCTCCACTTT
CDR3aa: CASSWGDPSSGSPLHF

abundance: NA
d_gene: TRBD2
v_gene: TRBV5-1
j_gene: TRBJ2-5
CDR3nt: TGCGCCAGCAACCCCCTAGCGGGGATAGAGACCCAGTACTTC
CDR3aa: CASNPLAGIETQYF

abundance: NA
d_gene: NA
v_gene: TRBV11-3
j_gene: TRBJ2-3
CDR3nt: TGTGCCAGCAGCGCAGGGGAGGATACGCAGTATTTT
CDR3aa: CASSAGEDTQYF

abundance: NA
d_gene: NA
v_gene: TRBV2
j_gene: TRBJ1-6
CDR3nt: TGTGCCAGCAGTGAAAGGCCGCCGAGGGATAATTCACCCCTCCACTTT
CDR3aa: CASSERPPRDNSPLHF

abundance: NA
d_gene: NA
v_gene: TRBV28
j_gene: TRBJ2-7
CDR3nt: TGTGCCAGCGAGGACAGACCTTCCTACGAGCAGTACTTC
CDR3aa: CASEDRPSYEQYF

abundance: NA
d_gene: NA
v_gene: TRBV7-9
j_gene: TRBJ1-1
CDR3nt: TGTGCCAGCAGCCCCATGGGGGGTAACACTGAAGCTTTCTTT
CDR3aa: CASSPMGGNTEAFF

abundance: NA
d_gene: NA
v_gene: TRBV6-5
j_gene: TRBJ2-7
CDR3nt: TGTGCCAGCAGTTACAGTCAAGGGGTCTACGAGCAGTACTTC
CDR3aa: CASSYSQGVYEQYF

abundance: NA
d_gene: NA
v_gene: TRBV11-3
j_gene: TRBJ2-2
CDR3nt: TGTGCCAGCTCGACACCGAACACCGGGGAGCTGTTTTTT
CDR3aa: CASSTPNTGELFF

abundance: few
d_gene: NA
v_gene: TRBV3-1/TRBV3-2
j_gene: TRBJ1-2
CDR3nt: TGTGCCAGCAGCCAAGGGCGGGTGGACGGCTACACCTTC
CDR3aa: CASSQGRVDGYTF

abundance: NA
d_gene: NA
v_gene: TRBV6-2/TRBV6-3
j_gene: TRBJ1-1
CDR3nt: TGTGCCAGCAGTTACTCGGGGGGAAACACTGAAGCTTTCTTT
CDR3aa: CASSYSGGNTEAFF

abundance: NA
d_gene: NA
v_gene: TRBV30
j_gene: TRBJ1-4
CDR3nt: TGTGCCTGGACGCCGACAGTGTCTAATGAAAAACTGTTTTTT
CDR3aa: CAWTPTVSNEKLFF

abundance: NA
d_gene: TRBD1
v_gene: TRBV27
j_gene: TRBJ2-3
CDR3nt: TGTGCCAGCAGTTATGAGCCGGGACAGGACACAGATACGCAGTATTTT
CDR3aa: CASSYEPGQDTDTQYF